A single sample is the source of the 30 T cell receptor beta chains below, sequenced in a study of Ad26.COV2.S vaccination and SARS-CoV-2 variants. Treatment denoted: roughly 19 received Ad26.COV2.S at low or high dose, single or two shots; roughly five received placebo; per-sample allocation not given. Samples were taken on day 63 after the first vaccine or placebo injection. Only in-frame clones appear in the TCRdb table, and some are missing; sequencing was by immunoSEQ multiplex PCR. Of roughly 350,000 clones in the sample, more than 75% were seen once. Sequenced material: peripheral blood, taken in a trial of Ad26.COV2.S vaccine versus placebo. These receptors originate from a person between 18 and 60 years old who received the Ad26.COV2.S COVID-19 vaccine or a placebo.

This chain links TRBV19 with TRBJ1-3; D might be TRBD1 (5 bases). Looked up from germline, CDR1 is LNHDA and CDR2 is SQIVND (reference sequence). V dropped 7 bases and J dropped 0 bases, with 10 bases sitting between them. The CDR3 has 14 amino acids. This CDR3 reads CASTAGRSGNTIYF. The CDR3, as DNA: TGTGCCAGTACGGCAGGGCGCTCTGGAAACACCATATATTTT.

This clone was seen a few times. The V call is TRBV10-1, the J call TRBJ1-2, with D maybe TRBD1 (5 bases). Trimming left V 6 bases short and J 14 bases short, with 13 bases between. The germline gives CDR1 WNHNN, CDR2 SYGVQD (reference sequence). The CDR3 contains 10 residues. In DNA, the CDR3 is TGCGCCAGCAGGGAACCGGGGCAGACCTTC. This gives the protein CASREPGQTF.

The chain recombines TRBV24-1 with TRBJ1-1; no clear D gene. Per germline, CDR1 KGHDR and CDR2 SFDVKD. The V gene lost 1 base and the J gene lost 1 base, with 9 bases spanning the gap. The length of the CDR3 is 15 residues. CDR3 coding DNA: TGTGCCACCAGTGATTTCGGGCAGGAGAACACTGAAGCTTTCTTT. It specifies CATSDFGQENTEAFF.

This chain uses TRBV28 with TRBJ1-6; D unresolved. Per the germline V gene, CDR1 is MDHEN and CDR2 is SYDVKM. The V end lost 7 bases, the J end lost 9 bases, and 19 bases lay between the germline ends. The CDR3 sequence is 15 residues long. The CDR3: CASTLGPPGISPLHF. CDR3 nucleotide sequence: TGTGCCAGCACCCTCGGGCCCCCGGGTATTTCACCCCTCCACTTT.

The chain couples TRBV15 to TRBJ1-5; D is uncertain. Germline V gene lookup returns CDR1 LNHNV and CDR2 YYDKDF (reference sequence). The CDR3 consists of 14 residues. Trimming pared 0 bases from V and 9 bases from J, leaving 12 bases between. The CDR3, as DNA: TGTGCCACCAGCAGAGATAAGGGTCTGGTGCCCCAGCATTTT. Encoded protein: CATSRDKGLVPQHF.

The chain has TRBV5-1 and TRBJ2-2, with TRBD1 as a possible D gene (6 bases). Germline CDR1 is SGHRS and CDR2 is YFSETQ. The CDR3 is 16 residues long. V was clipped by 0 bases and J by 5 bases, with 14 bases between them. CDR3 bases: TGCGCCAGCAGCTTGGAGGCAGGGGCCCGGACCGGGGAGCTGTTTTTT. Protein sequence: CASSLEAGARTGELFF.

In this sample, this clone turned up once. The chain is built from TRBV5-1 and TRBJ1-1; possibly TRBD1 for D (5 bases). This CDR3 contains 14 residues. Per the germline V gene, CDR1 is SGHRS and CDR2 is YFSETQ. V lost 0 bases to trimming and J lost 1 base, with 7 bases between them. DNA of the CDR3: TGCGCCAGCAGCTTGGGACAGTCGAACACTGAAGCTTTCTTT. As protein: CASSLGQSNTEAFF.

V usage is TRBV28 and J usage is TRBJ2-2; D assignment may be TRBD1 or TRBD2 (5 bases each). From germline, CDR1 is MDHEN and CDR2 SYDVKM. Deletions cut 3 bases from V and 4 bases from J, with 15 bases between. This CDR3 region has 16 residues. The DNA of the CDR3 is TGTGCCAGCAGTTTGCCCCTCTGGGGGAGCACCGGGGAGCTGTTTTTT. The encoded protein is CASSLPLWGSTGELFF. Supplemented by reference TRBV28 and TRBJ2-2, the full variable domain reads DVKVTQSSRYLVKRTGEKVFLECVQDMDHENMFWYRQDPGLGLRLIYFSYDVKMKEKGDIPEGYSVSREKKERFSLILESASTNQTSMYLCASSLPLWGSTGELFFGEGSRLTVL.

V is TRBV5-1 and J is TRBJ2-1; tentative D call: TRBD1 (6 bases). CDR1 is SGHRS, CDR2 YFSETQ, per germline. Trimming removed 0 bases from V and 9 bases from J, with 7 bases in between. The CDR3 covers 12 residues. CDR3 protein: CASSLEQGEQFF. The CDR3, as DNA: TGCGCCAGCAGCTTGGAACAGGGTGAGCAGTTCTTC.

The J gene is TRBJ1-3, the V gene TRBV12-3 or TRBV12-4; D unclear. This CDR3 region has 13 residues. The V end lost 7 bases, the J end lost 4 bases, and 11 bases lay between the germline ends. Written as DNA, the CDR3 is TGTGCCAGCATTCCAGAGCTAGGAAACACCATATATTTT. It translates to CASIPELGNTIYF.

This chain uses TRBV3-1 (or the pseudogene TRBV3-2) with TRBJ2-7, with unresolved D. Between the trimmed V and J ends, which lost 2 bases and 3 bases, there was a span of 8 bases. The CDR3 is 13 residues long. CDR1 is LGHDT and CDR2 is YNNKEL in the germline V gene (reference sequence). The CDR3 region is CASSQTARYEQYF. The DNA for the CDR3 is TGTGCCAGCAGCCAAACAGCCCGCTACGAGCAGTACTTC.

This chain joins TRBV19 and TRBJ2-2; 9 bases agree with TRBD1. Germline lookup yields CDR1 LNHDA and CDR2 SQIVND (reference sequence). V shed 4 bases, J shed 5 bases, and the junction held 11 bases outside the gene matches. The CDR3 is 17 amino acids. The CDR3: CASSTLGTGRKTGELFF. For the CDR3, the DNA is TGTGCCAGTAGTACCCTTGGGACAGGGAGAAAAACCGGGGAGCTGTTTTTT.

This clone has a single count. The V call is TRBV7-9, the J call TRBJ1-1, with D perhaps matching TRBD1 (6 bases). Germline values: CDR1 SEHNR, CDR2 FQNEAQ (reference sequence). The CDR3 covers 13 residues. V lost 5 bases and J 6 bases, leaving 13 bases between the germline ends. This CDR3 is CASSLPWTAEAFF. CDR3 sequence (DNA): TGTGCCAGCAGCCTCCCGTGGACAGCTGAAGCTTTCTTT.

J is TRBJ2-1 and V is TRBV9; 9 bases agree with TRBD2. The CDR3 totals 16 residues. CDR1 and CDR2 from the germline V gene are SGDLS and YYNGEE. Germline trimming cut 0 bases from V and 7 bases from J; bases unmatched to any gene: 8. CDR3 in amino acids: CASSVASAGGRNEQFF. The CDR3 region has the DNA TGTGCCAGCAGCGTAGCTTCGGCGGGGGGGCGGAATGAGCAGTTCTTC.

CDR3 amino acids: CASSLKNTEAFF. DNA of the CDR3: TGTGCCAGCAGTTTAAAGAACACTGAAGCTTTCTTT. The chain is built from TRBV28 and TRBJ1-1; no firm D call. Deletions cut 2 bases from V and 1 base from J, with 2 bases between. This CDR3 is 12 amino acids long. Germline V gene sequence: CDR1 MDHEN, CDR2 SYDVKM.

CDR3 loop: CATSRDLWQGGYGYTF. CDR3 bases: TGTGCCACCAGCAGAGATCTCTGGCAGGGTGGCTATGGCTACACCTTC. The rearrangement uses TRBV15 and TRBJ1-2; TRBD1 might be the D (5 bases). Germline-derived CDR1 and CDR2 are LNHNV and YYDKDF (reference sequence). There are 16 residues in the CDR3. With 0 bases removed from V and 4 bases from J, the gap between germline ends came to 15 bases.

The rearrangement links TRBV4-2 to TRBJ1-5, with D tentatively TRBD1 (5 bases). The CDR3 runs 15 residues. V was clipped by 0 bases and J by 4 bases, with 10 bases between them. Per the germline V gene, CDR1 is LGHNA and CDR2 is YNFKEQ. The DNA of the CDR3 is TGTGCCAGCAGCCAAGAGGGCAAGGGGAATCAGCCCCAGCATTTT. This translates into CASSQEGKGNQPQHF.

The V gene is TRBV7-2, the J gene TRBJ2-3; 8 nucleotides match TRBD2. Looked up from germline, CDR1 is SGHTA and CDR2 is FQGNSA. The CDR3 is made up of 17 amino acids. The trim removed 1 base at V and 0 bases at J, leaving 6 bases unmatched. CDR3 in amino acids: CASSLGVGGGSTDTQYF. The DNA of the CDR3 is TGTGCCAGCAGCTTAGGGGTCGGCGGGGGGAGCACAGATACGCAGTATTTT.

V is TRBV10-3 and J is TRBJ2-3; unclear D gene. V lost 2 bases, J lost 4 bases, and 7 bases lay in between. The CDR3 contains 13 residues. Germline V gene sequence: CDR1 ENHRY, CDR2 SYGVKD. CDR3 in DNA: TGTGCCATCAGTGAGATGTTGGCAGATACGCAGTATTTT. It codes for CAISEMLADTQYF.

The gene calls are TRBV19 and TRBJ1-3; no firm D call. V gave up 3 bases and J gave up 3 bases, with 9 bases separating them. CDR1 and CDR2 (germline): LNHDA, SQIVND (reference sequence). The CDR3 is 14 residues long. The CDR3 DNA is TGTGCCAGTAGTATGATGTCCGGTGGAAACACCATATATTTT. Translation gives CASSMMSGGNTIYF.

The V and J genes are TRBV10-3 and TRBJ1-1, with a tentative D call TRBD1 (6 bases). The CDR3 runs to 14 residues. Trimming took off 6 bases at V and 0 bases at J, with 11 bases between the two ends. Germline CDR1 ENHRY, CDR2 SYGVKD. In nucleotides, the CDR3 is TGTGCCATCAGATCAGGGACAATGAACACTGAAGCTTTCTTT. Translating it yields CAIRSGTMNTEAFF.

This chain links TRBV6-2 or TRBV6-3 with TRBJ2-3; TRBD2 agrees at 7 bases. The germline V gene encodes CDR1 MNHEY and CDR2 SVGEGT. Unmatched junction bases numbered 5, after V lost 2 bases and J lost 0 bases. This CDR3 has 16 residues. The CDR3 is CASSYPLAASTDTQYF. The CDR3 bases are TGTGCCAGCAGTTACCCCCTAGCGGCGAGCACAGATACGCAGTATTTT.

The V gene is TRBV19, the J gene TRBJ1-6; D perhaps matches TRBD1 (6 bases). The V end lost 3 bases, the J end lost 0 bases, and 15 bases lay between the germline ends. The CDR3 length is 18 residues. Germline CDR1 LNHDA, CDR2 SQIVND (reference sequence). The CDR3 DNA reads as TGTGCCAGTAGTATCCGAGGACAGAAGCTCTCCTATAATTCACCCCTCCACTTT. Translation gives CASSIRGQKLSYNSPLHF.

The chain recombines TRBV7-2 with TRBJ1-3; D remains unclear. Between the trimmed V and J ends, which lost 3 bases and 0 bases, there was a span of 12 bases. Germline loops: CDR1 SGHTA, CDR2 FQGNSA. The CDR3 spans 16 residues. The CDR3 DNA sequence: TGTGCCAGCAGCTTCCCCCCCGGCGGCTCTGGAAACACCATATATTTT. Its translation is CASSFPPGGSGNTIYF.

J is TRBJ2-2 and V is TRBV6-5; D is ambiguous. Per germline, CDR1 MNHEY and CDR2 SVGAGI. Between the trimmed V and J ends, which lost 6 bases and 2 bases, there was a span of 10 bases. The CDR3 sequence is 14 residues long. For the CDR3, the DNA is TGTGCCAGCAGGCCCAGCTATAACACCGGGGAGCTGTTTTTT. Translated: CASRPSYNTGELFF.

The chain employs TRBV3-1 (or the pseudogene TRBV3-2) and TRBJ2-3, with no clear D. V was clipped by 1 base and J by 6 bases, with 14 bases between them. Germline V CDR1 and CDR2: LGHDT, YNNKEL (reference sequence). The CDR3 has 15 amino acids. In nucleotides, the CDR3 is TGTGCCAGCAGCCAAGGTTACAACTTCGGCGATACGCAGTATTTT. Its protein product is CASSQGYNFGDTQYF.

CDR3 nucleotides: TGCGCCAGCAGCTTGGAACTGGGGCCCCAAGAGACCCAGTACTTC. Encoded protein: CASSLELGPQETQYF. This chain connects TRBV5-1 to TRBJ2-5; D may be TRBD1 (5 bases). V lost 0 bases and J 1 base, leaving 10 bases between the germline ends. This CDR3 contains 15 residues. CDR1 SGHRS and CDR2 YFSETQ come from the germline V gene.

V gene TRBV4-3 combines with J gene TRBJ2-3; 10 positions agree with TRBD1. The germline gives CDR1 LGHNA, CDR2 YSLEER. CDR3 length equals 18 residues. The trim removed 0 bases at V and 5 bases at J, leaving 11 bases unmatched. This CDR3 is CASSQDSPPGTGEDTQYF. CDR3 nucleotides: TGCGCCAGCAGCCAAGATAGCCCCCCCGGGACAGGGGAAGATACGCAGTATTTT.

This clone was seen a single time. The chain recombines TRBV27 with TRBJ2-1; unclear D gene. Trimming stripped 2 bases from V and 14 bases from J, with 19 bases between. Germline CDR1 and CDR2: MNHEY and SMNVEV (reference sequence). This CDR3 has 14 residues. CDR3 DNA sequence: TGTGCCAGCAGTTTACGCGATCGGGTGGGGTTAAAGTTCTTC. It specifies CASSLRDRVGLKFF.

The chain employs TRBV5-1 and TRBJ2-7, with unresolved D. The CDR3 sequence is 13 residues long. The V end lost 0 bases, the J end lost 2 bases, and 6 bases lay between the germline ends. Germline CDR1 and CDR2: SGHRS and YFSETQ. Here the CDR3 reads CASSLGYPYEQYF. CDR3 nucleotide sequence: TGCGCCAGCAGCTTGGGCTACCCCTACGAGCAGTACTTC. Full variable domain (rest looked up from reference TRBV5-1 and TRBJ2-7): KAGVTQTPRYLIKTRGQQVTLSCSPISGHRSVSWYQQTPGQGLQFLFEYFSETQRNKGNFPGRFSGRQFSNSRSEMNVSTLELGDSALYLCASSLGYPYEQYFGPGTRLTVT.